What follows are 3 T cell receptor beta chains derived from one specimen sequenced in a study of blood T cell repertoires in COVID-19. The protocol was immunoSEQ multiplex PCR, while the TCRdb copy is restricted to in-frame clones and leaves out a portion. The sample shows approximately 300,000 clones, 70% to 90% of them seen only once. The sample was peripheral blood. These receptors all stem from a man aged 18 to 30 who had recovered from COVID-19.

This clone was counted a single time. This chain links TRBV2 with TRBJ2-2, with D possibly TRBD1 on 5 matching bases. Germline CDR1 and CDR2: SNHLY and FYNNEI. The ends were cut back, 0 bases at V and 5 bases at J, with 10 bases in the middle. The CDR3 covers 15 residues. The CDR3 is CASSEALAGTGELFF. The CDR3 bases are TGTGCCAGCAGTGAAGCGCTTGCAGGGACCGGGGAGCTGTTTTTT. Full variable domain (missing parts from reference TRBV2 and TRBJ2-2): EPEVTQTPSHQVTQMGQEVILRCVPISNHLYFYWYRQILGQKVEFLVSFYNNEISEKSEIFDDQFSVERPDGSNFTLKIRSTKLEDSAMYFCASSEALAGTGELFFGEGSRLTVL.

The chain has TRBV6-2 or TRBV6-3 and TRBJ2-7; D gene unclear. From germline, CDR1 is MNHEY and CDR2 SVGEGT. This CDR3 comprises 12 residues. The V end lost 3 bases, the J end lost 6 bases, and 9 bases lay between the germline ends. The CDR3 nucleotides are TGTGCCAGCAGTTATACTCCCGGCGAGCAGTACTTC. Translated, it gives CASSYTPGEQYF.

V gene TRBV7-9 combines with J gene TRBJ1-1; 7 bases fit TRBD1. From germline, CDR1 is SEHNR and CDR2 FQNEAQ (reference sequence). The CDR3 runs 16 residues. V gave up 2 bases and J gave up 1 base; unmatched junction bases: 7. The CDR3 sequence is CASSLQGQLRNTEAFF. The CDR3 DNA reads TGTGCCAGCAGCTTACAGGGACAGCTTAGGAACACTGAAGCTTTCTTT. Full variable domain (missing parts from reference TRBV7-9 and TRBJ1-1): DTGVSQNPRHKITKRGQNVTFRCDPISEHNRLYWYRQTLGQGPEFLTYFQNEAQLEKSRLLSDRFSAERPKGSFSTLEIQRTEQGDSAMYLCASSLQGQLRNTEAFFGQGTRLTVV.